Below, 9 T cell receptor beta chains from the same sample are listed, as sequenced in a study of blood T cell repertoires in COVID-19. Using immunoSEQ multiplex PCR, the repertoire was profiled, and TCRdb retains in-frame clones only, with some absent. The sample records some 150,000 clones, approximately 90% being singletons. The specimen sequenced was peripheral blood. The receptor set was obtained from an older woman who had recovered from COVID-19.

The chain combines TRBV6-6 with TRBJ1-1, with a possible D match to TRBD1 (5 bases). Germline loops: CDR1 MNHNY, CDR2 SVGAGI (reference sequence). Trimming removed 7 bases from V and 3 bases from J, with 18 bases in between. The CDR3 is made up of 15 amino acids. The CDR3 here is CASKKEVRADTEAFF. CDR3 DNA: TGTGCCAGCAAAAAAGAGGTCAGGGCGGACACTGAAGCTTTCTTT.

The count of this clone is one. V usage is TRBV28 and J usage is TRBJ2-5; 14 bases match TRBD2. The CDR3 extends over 18 amino acids. Germline V lookup: CDR1 MDHEN, CDR2 SYDVKM. With 5 bases clipped from V and 6 bases from J, the junction kept 14 bases outside the gene matches. The CDR3 region has the DNA TGTGCCAGCAGTCCCTCTAGGACTAGCGGGGGGTGGATGAAGACCCAGTACTTC. It specifies CASSPSRTSGGWMKTQYF.

The CDR3 DNA is TGTGCCAGTAGTATATGGGGCCATAGCAATCAGCCCCAGCATTTT. Its translation: CASSIWGHSNQPQHF. This chain links TRBV19 with TRBJ1-5; weak D call: TRBD1 (5 bases). Trimming took off 2 bases at V and 0 bases at J, with 8 bases between the two ends. This CDR3 is built from 15 residues. From germline, CDR1 is LNHDA and CDR2 SQIVND (reference sequence).

This clone was counted a single time. This rearrangement joins TRBV27 to TRBJ2-3; the D gene is possibly TRBD2 (5 bases). The germline V gene encodes CDR1 MNHEY and CDR2 SMNVEV (reference sequence). V was shortened by 0 bases and J by 1 base, with 11 bases between the two germline ends. This CDR3 has 16 residues. CDR3 DNA sequence: TGTGCCAGCAGTTTATCACTAGGCGGTGGCACAGATACGCAGTATTTT. Its translation is CASSLSLGGGTDTQYF.

The rearrangement links TRBV2 to TRBJ1-2, with a tentative D call TRBD1 (5 bases). CDR1 is SNHLY, CDR2 FYNNEI, per germline. Trimming took off 4 bases at V and 4 bases at J, with 10 bases between the two ends. CDR3 length: 13 amino acids. The chain's CDR3 is CASSVGGAYGYTF. CDR3 nucleotides: TGTGCCAGCAGTGTTGGAGGGGCCTATGGCTACACCTTC.

The chain employs TRBV19 and TRBJ2-5; 7 positions match TRBD1. This CDR3 has 15 residues. The J segment lost 2 bases and the V segment lost 6 bases, leaving 9 bases of the junction unmatched. Germline CDR1 LNHDA, CDR2 SQIVND (reference sequence). CDR3 in amino acids: CASRGLLRGQETQYF. The CDR3 DNA reads TGTGCCAGTAGGGGGCTACTCAGGGGGCAAGAGACCCAGTACTTC.

The chain joins TRBV6-5 to TRBJ2-2, with 10 bases aligning to TRBD2. Losses at the gene ends were 4 bases for V and 1 base for J; bases not matched to a gene: 3. The CDR3 contains 16 residues. Looked up from germline, CDR1 is MNHEY and CDR2 is SVGAGI. The CDR3 bases are TGTGCCAGCAGTTGGTCTAGCGGGGGGAACACCGGGGAGCTGTTTTTT. Amino acid sequence: CASSWSSGGNTGELFF.

This clone was picked up one time. This rearrangement joins TRBV7-9 to TRBJ2-2; possible D gene TRBD1, 7 bases. This CDR3 is 14 amino acids long. Trimming pared 4 bases from V and 7 bases from J, leaving 13 bases between. The V gene's germline CDR1 is SEHNR and CDR2 FQNEAQ (reference sequence). CDR3 sequence: CASSSQGGGGELFF. The CDR3 region has the DNA TGTGCCAGCAGCTCCCAGGGGGGAGGCGGGGAGCTGTTTTTT.

The chain employs TRBV4-3 and TRBJ2-5; TRBD1 is a possible D gene (6 bases). The length of the CDR3 is 14 residues. The V gene lost 9 bases and the J gene lost 3 bases, with 17 bases spanning the gap. Germline lookup yields CDR1 LGHNA and CDR2 YSLEER. CDR3 amino acids: CARRLGTTKETQYF. The CDR3 DNA reads as TGCGCCAGGAGACTTGGGACAACGAAAGAGACCCAGTACTTC.